The 8 T cell receptor beta chains below were found in one sample sequenced in a study of T cell changes during pregnancy in multiple sclerosis. Sequencing used immunoSEQ multiplex PCR; TCRdb keeps in-frame clones, though not all of them. The sample consists of 65,000 to 85,000 clones, around 90% of them appearing once. Sample: CD4+ T cells from peripheral blood mononuclear cells, taken after pregnancy. These receptors were obtained from a female donor with multiple sclerosis, enrolled in a pregnancy study.

V is TRBV5-1 and J is TRBJ1-4; D uncertain. V lost 2 bases and J lost 0, with 14 bases in between. This CDR3 has 17 amino acids. CDR1 is SGHRS and CDR2 is YFSETQ in the germline V gene. CDR3 DNA sequence: TGCGCCAGCAGCTTAGGAGGGCTTACAGCAACTAATGAAAAACTGTTTTTT. It translates to CASSLGGLTATNEKLFF.

The chain combines TRBV5-6 with TRBJ1-1; D uncertain. CDR3 size: 13 residues. Germline lookup yields CDR1 SGHDT and CDR2 YYEEEE. V lost 0 bases to trimming and J lost 6 bases, with 9 bases between them. This chain's CDR3 is CASSLGGIAEAFF. Written as DNA, the CDR3 is TGTGCCAGCAGCTTGGGCGGAATAGCTGAAGCTTTCTTT.

This chain links TRBV18 with TRBJ2-3; D remains unclear. In germline, CDR1 is KGHSH, CDR2 LQKENI. The CDR3 loop spans 11 amino acids. Trimming took 3 bases from V and 5 from J, leaving 3 bases between them. The DNA for the CDR3 is TGTGCCAGCTCACCCAAAGATACGCAGTATTTT. Protein: CASSPKDTQYF.

The V call is TRBV19, the J call TRBJ2-1, with TRBD1 as a possible D gene (6 bases). CDR1 is LNHDA and CDR2 is SQIVND in the germline V gene (reference sequence). V lost 3 bases and J 12 bases, leaving 21 bases between the germline ends. The CDR3 has 15 residues. The CDR3 DNA sequence: TGTGCCAGTAGTATTGGTGGGCTAGCAGAAGGGGGGCAGTTCTTC. Amino acid sequence: CASSIGGLAEGGQFF. Based on the CDR3 plus reference TRBV19 and TRBJ2-1, the full variable domain is DGGITQSPKYLFRKEGQNVTLSCEQNLNHDAMYWYRQDPGQGLRLIYYSQIVNDFQKGDIAEGYSVSREKKESFPLTVTSAQKNPTAFYLCASSIGGLAEGGQFFGPGTRLTVL.

The chain is built from TRBV19 and TRBJ1-1; 9 nucleotides agree with TRBD1. The CDR3 loop spans 17 amino acids. Trimming at V came to 5 bases and at J to 2 bases, leaving 12 bases not matched to a gene. CDR1 and CDR2 (germline): LNHDA, SQIVND (reference sequence). In nucleotides, the CDR3 is TGTGCCAGTAGTCCCCGGGGACAGGGTCTGGGTAACACTGAAGCTTTCTTT. It translates to CASSPRGQGLGNTEAFF.

The chain couples TRBV30 to TRBJ1-2, with a possible D match to TRBD1 (5 bases). Germline loops: CDR1 GTSNPN, CDR2 SVGIG (reference sequence). This CDR3 contains 13 residues. V lost 0 bases to trimming and J lost 8 bases, with 13 bases between them. Written as DNA, the CDR3 is TGTGCCTGGAGTGTAACAAGGGGAGGAGGCTACACCTTC. It specifies CAWSVTRGGGYTF.

V is TRBV5-1 and J is TRBJ2-7, with D unresolved. The germline V gene encodes CDR1 SGHRS and CDR2 YFSETQ. This CDR3 region has 14 residues. The V end was cut by 4 bases, the J end by 1 base, with 12 bases between. DNA of the CDR3: TGCGCCAGCAGCCCCGGGTTCTCTTCCTACGAGCAGTACTTC. Translated: CASSPGFSSYEQYF.

The chain links TRBV27 to TRBJ2-1, with 8 nucleotides matching TRBD2. Germline V gene data show CDR1 as MNHEY and CDR2 as SMNVEV (reference sequence). This CDR3 is built from 16 residues. Trimming took 5 bases from V and 6 from J; bases not matched to a gene: 12. CDR3 sequence: CASSMPLAGTGNEQFF. CDR3 nucleotide sequence: TGTGCCAGCAGTATGCCCTTAGCGGGAACGGGCAATGAGCAGTTCTTC.